The rows below give T cell receptor beta chains drawn from one sample of a study of T cells in Graves' hyperthyroidism and ophthalmopathy. A single record per CDR3 protein comes from TCRdb applying MiXCR to the multiplex PCR reads. Of hundreds of thousands of distinct CDR3 sequences in the sample, around a quarter were seen once. Sequencing was done on a sample of blood. The receptor source for this set is a woman aged 25 to 39 with Graves' ophthalmopathy. The CDR3 runs from the conserved cysteine through the conserved F or W. The D gene is left open where the match is weak. Not all rows give a size; the values are once, few, many and, for expanded clones, a class.

D gene	V gene	clone size	J gene	CDR3 protein	CDR3 DNA
.	TRBV11-2	few	TRBJ2-7	CASSLNLISYEQYF	TGTGCCAGCAGCTTAAATCTCATCTCCTACGAGCAGTACTTC
TRBD1	TRBV28	few	TRBJ1-2	CASSPTGGGYTF	TGTGCCAGCAGTCCAACAGGGGGTGGCTACACCTTC
TRBD1	TRBV6-1	.	TRBJ1-1	CASRQGELNTEAFF	TGTGCCAGCCGACAGGGGGAATTGAACACTGAAGCTTTCTTT
.	TRBV7-2	.	TRBJ1-2	CASSLGLQGVGYGYTF	TGTGCCAGCAGCTTAGGGCTACAGGGAGTCGGCTATGGCTACACCTTC
.	TRBV14	many	TRBJ1-1	CASSQDVRASTEAFF	TGTGCCAGCAGCCAAGATGTCCGGGCCAGCACTGAAGCTTTCTTT
.	TRBV12-3/TRBV12-4	few	TRBJ2-7	CASRGRSGRWSEQYF	TGTGCCAGCAGGGGGAGGTCGGGAAGATGGAGCGAGCAGTACTTC
TRBD2	TRBV19	many	TRBJ2-7	CASSRTSGNYEQYF	TGTGCCAGTAGTCGGACTAGCGGGAACTACGAGCAGTACTTC
.	TRBV28	many	TRBJ1-2	CASNTLGRANYGYTF	TGTGCCAGCAATACCCTGGGCAGGGCTAACTATGGCTACACCTTC
.	TRBV29-1	many	TRBJ1-1	CSAETGTNTEAFF	TGCAGCGCAGAAACAGGAACAAACACTGAAGCTTTCTTT
TRBD1	TRBV27	.	TRBJ2-5	CASSSPYRGQETQYF	TGTGCCAGCAGTTCGCCGTACAGGGGTCAAGAGACCCAGTACTTC
TRBD1	TRBV6-1	.	TRBJ2-5	CASSPAPRGETQYF	TGTGCCAGCAGCCCGGCGCCCAGGGGGGAGACCCAGTACTTC
.	TRBV20-1	.	TRBJ1-3	CSARPRRSSGNTIYF	TGCAGTGCTCGCCCGCGCCGCAGCTCTGGAAACACCATATATTTT
TRBD1	TRBV29-1	.	TRBJ2-7	CSVEVPGTGGAYEQYF	TGCAGCGTTGAAGTACCCGGGACAGGTGGAGCCTACGAGCAGTACTTC
TRBD1	TRBV12-3/TRBV12-4	few	TRBJ2-2	CASSLGDRGTGELFF	TGTGCCAGCAGTTTAGGAGACAGGGGCACCGGGGAGCTGTTTTTT
.	TRBV28	.	TRBJ1-1	CASSRGGWVNTEAFF	TGTGCCAGCAGTAGAGGGGGTTGGGTGAACACTGAAGCTTTCTTT
.	TRBV5-1	many	TRBJ1-1	CASSLVQGTEAFF	TGCGCCAGCAGCTTGGTTCAGGGAACTGAAGCTTTCTTT
.	TRBV27	many	TRBJ1-2	CASSLFRGQGYTF	TGTGCCAGCAGTTTATTCAGGGGTCAAGGCTACACCTTC
TRBD2	TRBV2	.	TRBJ2-4	CASSDPRTSGFRAKNIQYF	TGTGCCAGCAGTGATCCCCGGACTAGCGGGTTCAGGGCCAAAAACATTCAGTACTTC
.	TRBV4-2	.	TRBJ1-2	CASSQDQSGYGYTF	TGTGCCAGCAGCCAAGATCAAAGCGGGTATGGCTACACCTTC
.	TRBV7-8	.	TRBJ1-2	CASSPMGTDYGYSF	TGTGCCAGCAGCCCCATGGGGACCGACTATGGCTACAGCTTC
.	TRBV7-9	.	TRBJ1-1	CASSLVSLGGSEAFF	TGTGCCAGCAGCTTAGTATCCTTAGGAGGCTCTGAAGCTTTCTTT
.	TRBV10-3	many	TRBJ1-2	CAIRAGDYGYTF	TGTGCCATCAGGGCAGGGGACTATGGCTACACCTTC
.	TRBV6-1	.	TRBJ2-4	CASSPHIQGGDIKYF	TGTGCCAGCAGCCCACACATACAGGGTGGGGACATTAAGTACTTC
.	TRBV29-1	few	TRBJ2-3	CSADSDTQYF	TGCAGCGCTGACTCGGATACGCAGTATTTT
.	TRBV11-2	few	TRBJ2-5	CASSFAGTPGTQYF	TGTGCCAGCAGCTTTGCCGGGACCCCGGGGACCCAGTACTTC
.	TRBV6-2/TRBV6-3	many	TRBJ1-2	CASRYRDDYGYTF	TGTGCCAGCAGGTACAGGGATGACTATGGCTACACCTTC
TRBD1	TRBV12-3/TRBV12-4	many	TRBJ1-5	CASKTGGNSNQPQHF	TGTGCCAGCAAAACAGGGGGGAATAGCAATCAGCCCCAGCATTTT
TRBD1	TRBV5-1	many	TRBJ1-2	CASSLPDRVYGYTF	TGCGCCAGCAGCTTGCCCGACAGGGTCTATGGCTACACCTTC
TRBD2	TRBV6-2/TRBV6-3	many	TRBJ2-7	CASSRGTSGGAWSYEQYF	TGTGCCAGCAGTCGAGGGACTAGCGGGGGGGCCTGGTCCTACGAGCAGTACTTC
TRBD2	TRBV20-1	few	TRBJ2-7	CSARDGLAGSEQYF	TGCAGTGCTAGAGATGGCCTAGCGGGGAGCGAGCAGTACTTC
.	TRBV5-1	many	TRBJ1-1	CASGRQGGTEAFF	TGCGCCAGCGGAAGGCAGGGCGGGACTGAAGCTTTCTTT
TRBD2	TRBV28	.	TRBJ2-5	CASMPGLADQETQYF	TGTGCCAGCATGCCAGGACTAGCGGACCAAGAGACCCAGTACTTC
.	TRBV29-1	many	TRBJ1-1	CSVVPASEAFF	TGCAGCGTTGTGCCAGCTAGTGAAGCTTTCTTT
.	TRBV12-3/TRBV12-4	.	TRBJ1-1	CASADRFYTEAFF	TGTGCCAGCGCTGACAGGTTTTACACTGAAGCTTTCTTT
.	TRBV4-2	few	TRBJ1-1	CASSPVTGPYTEAFF	TGTGCCAGCAGCCCAGTTACAGGACCCTACACTGAAGCTTTCTTT
.	TRBV27	many	TRBJ1-1	CATRGWNTEAFF	TGTGCCACTCGGGGGTGGAACACTGAAGCTTTCTTT
.	TRBV27	.	TRBJ1-6	CASSAPPDGYNSPLHF	TGTGCCAGCAGTGCCCCCCCTGACGGATATAATTCACCCCTCCACTTT
.	TRBV6-1	few	TRBJ1-5	CASRPGQTYQPQHF	TGTGCCAGCAGACCTGGACAGACTTATCAGCCCCAGCATTTT
.	TRBV12-3/TRBV12-4	.	TRBJ2-4	CASSLNPTGLLAKNIQYF	TGTGCCAGCAGTCTGAACCCCACGGGGTTACTAGCCAAAAACATTCAGTACTTC